This entry features one TCR beta chain sequence. What it binds is unknown. CDR1 is SGDLS and CDR2 is YYNGEE in the germline V gene. The CDR3 consists of 14 residues. Trimming stripped 2 bases from V and 7 bases from J, with 13 bases between. Data came from immunoSEQ multiplex PCR; TCRdb stores just in-frame clones and leaves some out. The repertoire holds about 58,000 clones, with over 65% as singletons. Baseline was the first blood sampling point, followed by cycle 4 day 1 and cycle 7 day 1. The data originate from a study of OX40 agonist ivuxolimab in advanced cancers. Overall study: Every 2 weeks, patients received ivuxolimab intravenously, dosed at 0.01 to 10 mg/kg. Study-wide findings and caveats: No antigen was identified for the clonally expanded peripheral T cells.

V is TRBV9 and J is TRBJ2-1; tentatively, D is TRBD1 or TRBD2 (6 bases each). The sample here was CD4+ or CD8+ T cells sorted from blood, taken in a trial of the OX40 agonist ivuxolimab. The sequence came from an adult with an advanced solid tumor such as melanoma, head and neck, liver or kidney cancer. CDR3 protein: CASSVLGGPNEQFF. CDR3 DNA: TGTGCCAGCAGCGTCCTAGGGGGGCCGAATGAGCAGTTCTTC. Filled out from reference TRBV9 and TRBJ2-1, the complete variable domain reads DSGVTQTPKHLITATGQRVTLRCSPRSGDLSVYWYQQSLDQGLQFLIQYYNGEERAKGNILERFSAQQFPDLHSELNLSSLELGDSALYFCASSVLGGPNEQFFGPGTRLTVL.